The rows below give T cell receptor beta chains drawn from one sample of a study of response to subunit inactivated influenza vaccine. TCRdb itself ran the RT-PCR reads through MiXCR, one entry per CDR3 protein. The data hold roughly 650,000 distinct CDR3 sequences, with around 15% observed a single time. The specimen comprised PBMCs from blood, sampled about 14 days before vaccination. All receptors derive from a man aged 50-59 years who received an inactivated influenza vaccine. Each CDR3 is given without its conserved first and last residue. A D gene is named only where the DNA matches it firmly.

v_call d_call cdr3_aa
TRBV27 NA ASSFHAIDSNTGELF
TRBV5-1 TRBD1 ASSFSGDRDEQY
TRBV5-6 TRBD1 ASSLARTGITGELF
TRBV5-1 NA ASSPGGSLSTDTQY
TRBV7-9 NA ASSLAFRAYPEAF
TRBV10-3 NA AISESQIEGEVQY
TRBV29-1 TRBD2 SALGGRNEQF
TRBV29-1 TRBD1 SVEDRGRSYGYT
TRBV20-1 TRBD2 SAWGPSGSYEQY
TRBV7-9 NA ASSLFSGNSNQPQH